The T cell receptor beta chain described here comes from a study of beta chain features in type 1 diabetes. The study reverse transcribed the entire isolated RNA, so it sequenced expressed TCRB transcripts. Generated by immunoSEQ multiplex PCR, the TCRdb table keeps only in-frame clones and is missing some. The sample carries fewer than 250,000 clones, roughly 9.6% recorded once. One heparinised draw, averaging roughly 0.12 L, was taken per donor. In regard to this clone: Its antigen is currently unknown.

Trimming shortened V by 9 bases and J by 0 bases, and 17 bases separated the two germline ends. The germline gives CDR1 LNHDA, CDR2 SQIVND (reference sequence). CDR3 length: 15 residues. Overall study results and limits: Across patients, naive, central memory and Treg TCRB repertoires exhibited apparently greater similarity than was observed across healthy donors.

The sequenced material came from naive CD4+ T cells from blood. The origin of this receptor is a woman aged 18-29 years in good health. The chain links TRBV19 to TRBJ1-1; no reliable D call. The CDR3 coding sequence is TGTGCCAGCCAACTCTCGGGTCCGTTGAACACTGAAGCTTTCTTT. Its translation is CASQLSGPLNTEAFF.